This T cell receptor (beta chain) was documented in a study of cytomegalovirus exposure and HLA in healthy donors. In germline, CDR1 is SQVTM, CDR2 ANQGSEA. CDR3 length: 12 residues. Trimming shortened V by 6 bases and J by 0 bases, and 9 bases separated the two germline ends. A multiplex PCR was run with 60 Vbeta primers and 13 Jbeta primers. Sequencing used immunoSEQ multiplex PCR; TCRdb keeps in-frame clones, though not all of them. The sample consists of around 160,000 clones, about three quarters of them appearing once. The sample holds a few counts of this clone. This sequence was found in a woman in her thirties or forties in good health and CMV-seropositive. What was sequenced was PBMCs. The chain uses TRBV29-1 and TRBJ2-7; D is undetermined. CDR3 protein: CSVRTNSYEQYF. The CDR3, as DNA: TGCAGCGTCCGAACTAACTCCTACGAGCAGTACTTC.